The 25 T cell receptor beta chains in this list originate from one sample, sequenced in a study of identical twins. TCRdb processed the 5' RACE reads anew with MiXCR; each CDR3 protein has one entry. The sample lists a few hundred thousand distinct CDR3 sequences; just under 10% were seen once. The same data also went into a second study, on yellow fever vaccine responses in identical twins.

The sequenced material came from PBMCs. These receptor sequences come from a woman aged 18-29 years in good health.

The rearrangement links TRBV20-1 to TRBJ2-7; 8 nucleotides match TRBD2. Germline values: CDR1 DFQATT, CDR2 SNEGSKA (reference sequence). The CDR3 has 15 residues. With 7 bases clipped from V and 0 bases from J, the junction kept 11 bases outside the gene matches. This CDR3 reads CSVERGGGSSYEQYF. The CDR3 DNA sequence: TGCAGTGTTGAACGGGGGGGTGGGAGCTCCTACGAGCAGTACTTC.

This clonotype showed up just a few times. The V gene is TRBV28, the J gene TRBJ2-5; 12 bases map to TRBD2. This CDR3 region has 16 residues. The germline V gene encodes CDR1 MDHEN and CDR2 SYDVKM. V was clipped by 5 bases and J by 1 base; unmatched bases: 5. The CDR3 DNA is TGTGCCAGCAGTCTCGGACTAGCGGGGATCCAAGAGACCCAGTACTTC. As protein: CASSLGLAGIQETQYF.

V is TRBV19 and J is TRBJ2-6; 9 bases match TRBD1. V trimming: 6 bases; J trimming: 10 bases; junction bases outside the gene matches: 10. The CDR3 loop spans 15 amino acids. CDR1 is LNHDA, CDR2 SQIVND, per germline (reference sequence). The CDR3 is CASRKGGDRVNVLTF. DNA for the CDR3: TGTGCCAGTAGAAAGGGGGGGGACAGGGTGAACGTCCTGACTTTC.

This clonotype occurred many times. The rearrangement joins TRBV20-1 to TRBJ1-5, with 8 bases identical to TRBD1. The CDR3 length is 13 residues. The V gene end was trimmed by 5 bases and the J gene end by 4 bases; junction bases not matched to a gene: 4. Germline V CDR1 and CDR2: DFQATT, SNEGSKA (reference sequence). The CDR3 protein is CSAQTGDNQPQHF. The CDR3 DNA follows: TGCAGTGCTCAGACAGGGGATAATCAGCCCCAGCATTTT.

This clonotype came up many times. The V gene is TRBV20-1, the J gene TRBJ2-5; 8 bases align to TRBD2. This CDR3 is built from 14 residues. Germline assignment: CDR1 DFQATT and CDR2 SNEGSKA (reference sequence). V shed 1 base, J shed 2 bases, and the junction held 3 bases outside the gene matches. Here the CDR3 DNA reads TGCAGTGCTAGAGGACTAGCGTTTCAAGAGACCCAGTACTTC. This sequence encodes CSARGLAFQETQYF.

Notes on this clonotype: The junction differs from germline at one of its ends, possibly a read error. The J gene is TRBJ2-1, the V gene TRBV7-7; TRBD2 agrees at 8 bases. The CDR3 runs to 15 residues. Looked up from germline, CDR1 is SSHAT and CDR2 is FNYEAQ (reference sequence). CDR3 DNA: TGTGCTAGCAGCTTAGGACGGGGGGGCATCAATGAGCAGTTCTTC. This sequence encodes CASSLGRGGINEQFF.

This clonotype has a count of ten or more. This chain connects TRBV7-8 to TRBJ2-7; D perhaps matches TRBD2 (5 bases). The CDR3 spans 15 residues. V gave up 2 bases and J gave up 4 bases, with 15 bases separating them. Germline assignment: CDR1 SGHVS and CDR2 FQNEAQ. DNA for the CDR3: TGTGCCAGCAGCTTACTCCGGGGTCGCTTATACGAGCAGTACTTC. It translates to CASSLLRGRLYEQYF.

There are a few counts of this clonotype. The rearrangement links TRBV6-1 to TRBJ2-1; D not certain. Trimming removed 6 bases from V and 9 bases from J, with 18 bases in between. This CDR3 region has 14 residues. The germline V gene encodes CDR1 MNHNS and CDR2 SASEGT. The CDR3 bases are TGTGCCAGCAGACCATTGGGTAGACTGGGTGAGCAGTTCTTC. It yields the protein CASRPLGRLGEQFF.

This chain links TRBV10-3 with TRBJ2-7; no reliable D call. The ends were cut back, 3 bases at V and 2 bases at J, with 8 bases in the middle. Germline CDR1 and CDR2: ENHRY and SYGVKD. The CDR3 consists of 13 residues. CDR3 bases: TGTGCCATCAGTGATCGGTCGACCTACGAGCAGTACTTC. Encoded protein: CAISDRSTYEQYF.

A few counts support this clonotype. The chain employs TRBV18 and TRBJ2-1; 8 bases map to TRBD1. Per germline, CDR1 KGHSH and CDR2 LQKENI. CDR3 size: 14 residues. The ends lost 4 bases at V and 5 bases at J; junction bases unmatched: 4. CDR3 region: CASSRMGQDNEQFF. CDR3 sequence (DNA): TGTGCCAGCTCACGCATGGGACAGGACAATGAGCAGTTCTTC.

This clonotype was seen only a few times. The J gene is TRBJ2-7, the V gene TRBV20-1; 7 nucleotides line up with TRBD1. The germline gives CDR1 DFQATT, CDR2 SNEGSKA (reference sequence). Trimming cost V 5 bases and J 2 bases; bases outside gene matches: 3. The CDR3 has 12 residues. The CDR3 sequence is CSADREPYEQYF. Here the CDR3 DNA reads TGCAGTGCTGACAGGGAACCCTACGAGCAGTACTTC.

The chain has TRBV6-5 and TRBJ2-1; D possibly matches TRBD1 or TRBD2 (5 bases each). CDR1 MNHEY and CDR2 SVGAGI come from the germline V gene. The V gene lost 2 bases and the J gene lost 6 bases, with 14 bases spanning the gap. The CDR3 is made up of 15 amino acids. The CDR3 reads CASSYDEGPPNEQFF. In DNA form, the CDR3 reads TGTGCCAGCAGTTACGACGAGGGACCCCCCAATGAGCAGTTCTTC.

The sample holds many counts of this clonotype. The V call is TRBV3-1, the J call TRBJ2-1; D is unclear. Looked up from germline, CDR1 is LGHDT and CDR2 is YNNKEL (reference sequence). V lost 2 bases to trimming and J lost 8 bases, with 7 bases between them. CDR3 length equals 12 residues. Written as DNA, the CDR3 is TGTGCCAGCAGCCAATTTTGGGATGAGCAGTTCTTC. Translating it yields CASSQFWDEQFF.

This clonotype was seen more than once but under ten times. V and J are TRBV11-2 and TRBJ2-1, with D possibly being TRBD2 (5 bases). There are 17 residues in the CDR3. Germline CDR1 SGHAT, CDR2 FQNNGV. The V gene lost 0 bases and the J gene lost 4 bases, with 16 bases spanning the gap. Written as DNA, the CDR3 is TGTGCCAGCAGCTTAGAATCGGCTAGCCGCCTTTACAATGAGCAGTTCTTC. Protein sequence: CASSLESASRLYNEQFF. Drawing the rest from reference TRBV11-2 and TRBJ2-1, the complete variable domain is EAGVAQSPRYKIIEKRQSVAFWCNPISGHATLYWYQQILGQGPKLLIQFQNNGVVDDSQLPKDRFSAERLKGVDSTLKIQPAKLEDSAVYLCASSLESASRLYNEQFFGPGTRLTVL.

This clonotype was seen repeatedly, ten times or more. V and J are TRBV20-1 and TRBJ2-5, with D possibly matching TRBD2 (6 bases). V was pared by 8 bases and J by 9 bases, with 22 bases between. This CDR3 spans 13 amino acids. The germline CDR1 and CDR2 sequences are DFQATT and SNEGSKA (reference sequence). The CDR3 DNA is TGCAGTCCCCCTCAGGACAAGGGAGGACCCCAGTACTTC. Translation: CSPPQDKGGPQYF.

The chain employs TRBV12-3 or TRBV12-4 and TRBJ2-2; the match to TRBD1 covers 9 bases. The CDR3 consists of 16 residues. The junction had 15 bases not matched to a gene; V was cut back by 8 bases and J by 8 bases. CDR3 loop: CASRDSGQGVRGELFF. Here the CDR3 DNA reads TGTGCCAGCCGGGATTCGGGACAGGGAGTACGGGGGGAGCTGTTTTTT.

V and J are TRBV10-3 and TRBJ2-7; 11 bases match TRBD2. The trim removed 11 bases at V and 0 bases at J, leaving 3 bases unmatched. CDR3 length: 13 residues. Germline CDR1 is ENHRY and CDR2 is SYGVKD. The CDR3 sequence: CAVLAGVSYEQYF. CDR3 DNA sequence: TGTGCCGTACTAGCGGGAGTCTCCTACGAGCAGTACTTC.

This clonotype showed up many times. The J gene is TRBJ2-7, the V gene TRBV27; D may be TRBD1 (5 bases). CDR3 size: 14 residues. Germline CDR1 and CDR2: MNHEY and SMNVEV (reference sequence). V was shortened by 3 bases and J by 5 bases, with 14 bases between the two germline ends. This chain's CDR3 is CASSLLRVGDEQYF. In nucleotides, the CDR3 is TGTGCCAGCAGTTTGCTCAGGGTTGGGGACGAGCAGTACTTC.

The table lists this clonotype with many counts. The V call is TRBV7-9, the J call TRBJ2-7; TRBD1 matches 8 bases. V lost 8 bases to trimming and J lost 0 bases; unmatched junction nucleotides: 6. The CDR3 length is 14 residues. Germline V CDR1 and CDR2: SEHNR, FQNEAQ (reference sequence). The CDR3 region is CASRQGTGSYEQYF. CDR3 coding DNA: TGTGCCAGCCGACAGGGGACCGGCTCCTACGAGCAGTACTTC.

The chain has TRBV5-1 and TRBJ2-3; the match to TRBD1 covers 9 bases. This CDR3 comprises 14 residues. CDR1 is SGHRS and CDR2 is YFSETQ in the germline V gene. The J segment lost 7 bases and the V segment lost 6 bases, leaving 9 bases of the junction unmatched. CDR3 sequence: CASKTGTGTNTQYF. CDR3 nucleotides: TGCGCCAGCAAGACCGGGACAGGGACGAATACGCAGTATTTT.

This chain uses TRBV7-6 with TRBJ1-1, with TRBD1 matching 7 bases. CDR3 length equals 16 residues. The V segment lost 1 base and the J segment 0 bases; nucleotides outside the gene matches: 5. CDR1 SGHVS and CDR2 FNYEAQ come from the germline V gene. The CDR3 DNA reads TGTGCCAGCAGCTTAGTGGCGGGACAGATGAACACTGAAGCTTTCTTT. As protein: CASSLVAGQMNTEAFF.

This chain joins TRBV27 and TRBJ2-3, with 8 bases aligning to TRBD2. CDR3 length equals 15 residues. The V segment lost 5 bases and the J segment 4 bases; nucleotides outside the gene matches: 8. The germline CDR1 and CDR2 sequences are MNHEY and SMNVEV (reference sequence). CDR3 bases: TGTGCCAGCAGTCCCCGGGGGGGTTACTCAGATACGCAGTATTTT. Protein sequence: CASSPRGGYSDTQYF.

The CDR3 coding sequence is TGCGCCAGCAGTGCCGGACTAGCAGTCGCCGGGGAGCTGTTTTTT. Its protein product is CASSAGLAVAGELFF. V is TRBV10-1 and J is TRBJ2-2; the match to TRBD2 covers 8 bases. This CDR3 is built from 15 residues. CDR1 WNHNN and CDR2 SYGVQD come from the germline V gene (reference sequence). Trimming at V came to 4 bases and at J to 6 bases, leaving 7 bases not matched to a gene.

Only a few counts were recorded for this clonotype. The chain joins TRBV27 to TRBJ2-5; TRBD2 agrees at 10 bases. J lost 1 base, V lost 6 bases, and 11 bases had no gene match. Looked up from germline, CDR1 is MNHEY and CDR2 is SMNVEV (reference sequence). CDR3 length: 17 residues. This chain's CDR3 is CASRGVLAGGFQETQYF. Here the CDR3 DNA reads TGTGCCAGCAGAGGCGTTTTAGCGGGAGGATTCCAAGAGACCCAGTACTTC.

On this clonotype itself: An end of the junction does not agree with germline; a read error may underlie this. V gene TRBV6-1 combines with J gene TRBJ2-5; D is uncertain. CDR3 length: 18 amino acids. Per germline, CDR1 MNHNS and CDR2 SASEGT. The CDR3 spells CATSYSLGSRSPKETQYF. The CDR3 bases are TGTGCCACCAGTTATTCCCTGGGGTCGCGCAGCCCTAAAGAGACCCAGTACTTC.